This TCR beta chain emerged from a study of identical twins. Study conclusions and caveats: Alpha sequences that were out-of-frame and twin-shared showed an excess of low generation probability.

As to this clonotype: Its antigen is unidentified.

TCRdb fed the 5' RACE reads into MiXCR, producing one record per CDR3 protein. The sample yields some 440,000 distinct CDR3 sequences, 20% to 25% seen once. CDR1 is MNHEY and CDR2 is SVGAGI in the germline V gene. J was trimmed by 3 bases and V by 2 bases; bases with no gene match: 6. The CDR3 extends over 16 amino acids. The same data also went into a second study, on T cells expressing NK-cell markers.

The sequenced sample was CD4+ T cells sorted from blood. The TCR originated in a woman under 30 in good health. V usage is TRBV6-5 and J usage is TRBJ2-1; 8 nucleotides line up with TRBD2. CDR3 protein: CASSYGRLAGYNEQFF. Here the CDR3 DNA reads TGTGCCAGCAGTTACGGTCGGCTAGCGGGCTACAATGAGCAGTTCTTC.